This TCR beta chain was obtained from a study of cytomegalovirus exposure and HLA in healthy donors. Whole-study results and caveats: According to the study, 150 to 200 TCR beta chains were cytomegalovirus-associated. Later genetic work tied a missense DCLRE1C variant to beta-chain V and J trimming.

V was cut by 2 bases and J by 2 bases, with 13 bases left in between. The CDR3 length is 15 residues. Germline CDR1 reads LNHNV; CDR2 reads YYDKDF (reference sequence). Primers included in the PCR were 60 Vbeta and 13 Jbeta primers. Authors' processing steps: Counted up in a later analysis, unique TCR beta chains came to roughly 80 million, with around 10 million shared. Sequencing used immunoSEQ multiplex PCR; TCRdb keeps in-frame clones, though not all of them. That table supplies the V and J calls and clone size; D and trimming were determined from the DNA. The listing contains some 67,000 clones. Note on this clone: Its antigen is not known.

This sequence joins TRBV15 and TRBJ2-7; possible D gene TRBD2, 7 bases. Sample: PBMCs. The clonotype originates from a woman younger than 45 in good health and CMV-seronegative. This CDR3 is CATSRRGANTYEQYF. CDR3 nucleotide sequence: TGTGCCACCAGCAGACGGGGGGCAAACACCTACGAGCAGTACTTC.